The rows below give T cell receptor beta chains drawn from one sample of a study of T cell responses to AZD1222 COVID-19 vaccine. Sequencing used immunoSEQ multiplex PCR; TCRdb keeps in-frame clones, though not all of them. The sample lists approximately 120,000 clones, about 90% occurring once. Sequences were derived from peripheral blood, sampled on day 0 of MenACWY control vaccination. The receptor source for this set is an adult in good health. The CDR3 runs from the conserved cysteine through the conserved F or W. D genes are given only for firm matches. Rows may omit the clone size; those that give it use once, few, many or a size class.

>TRBV9|NA|NA|TRBJ1-1
CASPFREKVRTEAFF
TGTGCCAGCCCGTTTAGGGAAAAGGTCCGCACTGAAGCTTTCTTT
>TRBV4-1|NA|NA|TRBJ1-2
CASSQPHADVYGYTF
TGCGCCAGCAGCCAACCACACGCGGACGTATATGGCTACACCTTC
>TRBV7-6|NA|NA|TRBJ2-2
CASSPTTGITGELFF
TGTGCCAGCAGCCCTACCACAGGGATCACCGGGGAGCTGTTTTTT
>TRBV7-9|NA|NA|TRBJ2-7
CASSSAEREQYF
TGTGCCAGCAGCTCCGCCGAGAGGGAGCAGTACTTC
>TRBV19|NA|NA|TRBJ1-1
CASSITGMNTEAFF
TGTGCCAGTAGTATCACAGGAATGAACACTGAAGCTTTCTTT
>TRBV28|NA|NA|TRBJ2-2
CASRNTNTGELFF
TGTGCCAGCCGGAATACGAACACCGGGGAGCTGTTTTTT
>TRBV3-1/TRBV3-2|NA|NA|TRBJ1-2
CASSWGRSIGYTF
TGTGCCAGCAGCTGGGGGCGGAGTATCGGCTACACCTTC
>TRBV3-1/TRBV3-2|NA|TRBD1|TRBJ2-3
CASSQTGTGSTDTQYF
TGTGCCAGCAGCCAAACCGGGACAGGGAGCACAGATACGCAGTATTTT
>TRBV5-1|NA|TRBD2|TRBJ2-1
CASSPRTSGSINEQFF
TGCGCCAGCAGCCCGAGGACTAGCGGGAGTATAAATGAGCAGTTCTTC
>TRBV15|NA|NA|TRBJ1-5
CATSRDPEAKPQHF
TGTGCCACCAGCAGAGATCCGGAAGCTAAGCCCCAGCATTTT
>TRBV15|NA|TRBD1|TRBJ2-3
CATSGTGVGTDTQYF
TGTGCCACCAGCGGAACAGGGGTCGGCACAGATACGCAGTATTTT
>TRBV6-5|NA|NA|TRBJ2-6
CASSYPIGAGANVLTF
TGTGCCAGCAGTTACCCGATTGGGGCTGGGGCCAACGTCCTGACTTTC
>TRBV3-1/TRBV3-2|NA|NA|TRBJ2-3
CASSPQRNQYTDTQYF
TGTGCCAGCAGCCCTCAACGGAACCAATACACAGATACGCAGTATTTT
>TRBV6-5|medium-sized|TRBD1|TRBJ1-6
CAIKRDSEQSPLHF
TGTGCCATCAAGCGGGACAGCGAACAATCACCCCTCCACTTT
>TRBV6-6|NA|TRBD1|TRBJ2-5
CASSTRGQGWETQYF
TGTGCCAGCAGCACACGGGGACAGGGATGGGAGACCCAGTACTTC
>TRBV19|NA|NA|TRBJ2-3
CASSSVADTQYF
TGTGCCAGTAGTTCAGTGGCAGATACGCAGTATTTT
>TRBV12-5|NA|NA|TRBJ2-3
CASGLVGTDTQYF
TGTGCTAGTGGTTTGGTGGGCACAGATACGCAGTATTTT
>TRBV2|NA|TRBD1|TRBJ1-1
CASSKGQGNTEAFF
TGTGCCAGCAGTAAGGGACAGGGGAACACTGAAGCTTTCTTT
>TRBV27|NA|TRBD1|TRBJ1-3
CASSPGQGWGNTIYF
TGTGCCAGCAGTCCAGGACAGGGCTGGGGAAACACCATATATTTT
>TRBV7-9|NA|TRBD2|TRBJ2-7
CASSHTSDYEQYF
TGTGCCAGCAGCCACACTAGCGACTACGAGCAGTACTTC
>TRBV28|NA|NA|TRBJ1-5
CASSFIGVSNQPQHF
TGTGCCAGCAGTTTTATAGGGGTGAGCAATCAGCCCCAGCATTTT
>TRBV7-2|NA|NA|TRBJ1-1
CASRFPGRNTEAFF
TGTGCCAGCAGGTTTCCAGGGAGGAACACTGAAGCTTTCTTT
>TRBV9|NA|TRBD1|TRBJ2-3
CASSVVDRGNTDTQYF
TGTGCCAGCAGCGTAGTTGACAGGGGGAACACAGATACGCAGTATTTT
>TRBV28|NA|NA|TRBJ1-6
CASSLEWGNSPLHF
TGTGCCAGCAGCCTTGAATGGGGTAATTCACCCCTCCACTTT
>TRBV30|few|TRBD2|TRBJ2-5
CAWSRDGTSGETQYF
TGTGCCTGGAGTAGGGATGGGACTAGCGGGGAGACCCAGTACTTC
>TRBV15|NA|NA|TRBJ2-7
CATSSDLAGQLFTYEQYF
TGTGCCACCAGCAGCGACCTTGCGGGCCAGCTATTTACCTACGAGCAGTACTTC
>TRBV7-2|NA|NA|TRBJ2-2
CASSFGTPNTGELFF
TGTGCCAGCAGCTTTGGGACCCCGAACACCGGGGAGCTGTTTTTT
>TRBV12-1|NA|NA|TRBJ2-1
CASSVRLAGGTYNEQFF
TGTGCCAGCAGCGTCCGACTAGCGGGAGGTACATACAATGAGCAGTTCTTC
>TRBV6-5|NA|NA|TRBJ1-5
CASSYREGQPQHF
TGTGCCAGCAGTTACCGAGAGGGTCAGCCCCAGCATTTT